The rows below give T cell receptor beta chains drawn from one sample of a study of CD8 T cells in ankylosing spondylitis. TCRdb re-called the 5' RACE reads through MiXCR, storing one row per CDR3 protein. The sample has about 250,000 distinct CDR3 sequences, 18% seen once. The sample comprised blood, either unsorted or a sorted T cell fraction (not recorded which). These receptor sequences come from a male donor with ankylosing spondylitis or in good health (not recorded which). Both conserved end residues are part of each CDR3.

>TRBV29-1|TRBJ2-1
CSVGGGSMNNEQFF
>TRBV9|TRBJ2-3
CASSVGSRTDTQYF
>TRBV12-3/TRBV12-4|TRBJ2-7
CASSFDFPYEQYF
>TRBV12-3/TRBV12-4|TRBJ2-3
CASSFGGQGTDTQYF
>TRBV12-3/TRBV12-4|TRBJ2-1
CASSTGTSGPLDEQFF
>TRBV29-1|TRBJ2-7
CSVGSGSPRYEQYF
>TRBV6-6|TRBJ2-5
CASSYETMETQYF
>TRBV28|TRBJ2-7
CASSYREQYEQYF
>TRBV6-1|TRBJ1-2
CASKLEGGANYGYTF
>TRBV5-1|TRBJ2-1
CASSLVGGSGNEQFF
>TRBV3-1|TRBJ2-7
CASSSRDSVTTYEQYF
>TRBV10-3|TRBJ1-1
CAISERAGNTEAFF
>TRBV9|TRBJ2-3
CASSPWDGADTQYF
>TRBV9|TRBJ2-7
CASSVVGEPYYEQYF
>TRBV10-3|TRBJ2-5
CAISAKLNQETQYF
>TRBV30|TRBJ2-1
CAWTPGLVSEQFF